A selection of T cell receptor beta chains follows, all from one sample in a study of identical twins. MiXCR, run by TCRdb on the 5' RACE reads, gives a single entry per CDR3 protein. The table has nearly 900,000 distinct CDR3 sequences, approximately 13% seen once; the top ten hold 1.5% to 2%. These data also formed part of another study, on yellow fever vaccine responses in identical twins.

The specimen was PBMCs. These receptors originate from a woman younger than 35 in good health. The CDR3 runs from the conserved cysteine through the conserved F or W. Fields, in order: V gene, D gene, J gene, clone size, CDR3 protein, CDR3 DNA. A D gene is named only where the DNA matches it firmly. Not all rows give a size; the values are once, few, many and, for expanded clones, a class.

V: TRBV5-1
D: .
J: TRBJ2-4
size: many
CDR3: CASSAVSGPSILAKNIQYF
DNA: TGCGCCAGCAGCGCCGTTTCGGGACCGTCTATACTAGCCAAAAACATTCAGTACTTC

V: TRBV6-2/TRBV6-3
D: .
J: TRBJ2-7
size: few
CDR3: CASSYRLARAYEQYF
DNA: TGTGCCAGCAGTTACCGGCTAGCTAGGGCCTACGAGCAGTACTTC

V: TRBV6-5
D: .
J: TRBJ2-1
size: many
CDR3: CASSYSERGTDEQFF
DNA: TGTGCCAGCAGTTACTCGGAGCGGGGGACAGATGAGCAGTTCTTC

V: TRBV10-3
D: .
J: TRBJ1-2
size: .
CDR3: CAISESGRSGYTF
DNA: TGTGCCATCAGTGAGTCGGGCAGGAGTGGCTACACCTTC

V: TRBV4-1
D: TRBD1
J: TRBJ2-3
size: .
CDR3: CASSQDGPGQAPTDTQYF
DNA: TGCGCCAGCAGCCAAGATGGGCCGGGACAGGCCCCCACAGATACGCAGTATTTT

V: TRBV18
D: .
J: TRBJ2-1
size: many
CDR3: CASSIRAGSSYNEQFF
DNA: TGTGCCAGCTCCATCAGGGCAGGGAGCTCCTACAATGAGCAGTTCTTC

V: TRBV2
D: .
J: TRBJ1-4
size: .
CDR3: CASSEFGRLPEKLFF
DNA: TGTGCCAGCAGTGAATTCGGCAGGTTGCCCGAAAAACTGTTTTTT

V: TRBV24-1
D: .
J: TRBJ2-7
size: many
CDR3: CATSSPATYEQYF
DNA: TGTGCCACCAGTTCTCCAGCTACCTACGAGCAGTACTTC

V: TRBV6-1
D: .
J: TRBJ2-5
size: .
CDR3: CASKGSPGTQYF
DNA: TGTGCCAGCAAAGGCAGTCCAGGGACCCAGTACTTC

V: TRBV20-1
D: .
J: TRBJ1-5
size: .
CDR3: CSAWTLRFNQPQHF
DNA: TGCAGTGCTTGGACTCTTAGGTTCAATCAGCCCCAGCATTTT

V: TRBV5-1
D: TRBD2
J: TRBJ2-2
size: .
CDR3: CASSGGLASNTGELFF
DNA: TGCGCCAGCAGCGGAGGACTAGCGTCGAACACCGGGGAGCTGTTTTTT

V: TRBV7-9
D: .
J: TRBJ2-2
size: few
CDR3: CASSRTSLGTGELFF
DNA: TGTGCCAGCAGCAGGACATCCCTCGGAACCGGGGAGCTGTTTTTT

V: TRBV19
D: TRBD2
J: TRBJ2-2
size: .
CDR3: CASSMTSGTGELFF
DNA: TGTGCCAGTAGTATGACTAGCGGCACCGGGGAGCTGTTTTTT

V: TRBV29-1
D: TRBD2
J: TRBJ2-1
size: .
CDR3: CSAPSKTSGGRNEQFF
DNA: TGCAGCGCTCCCTCAAAGACTAGCGGGGGCCGTAATGAGCAGTTCTTC

V: TRBV3-1
D: .
J: TRBJ1-1
size: .
CDR3: CASSQEFWNTEAFF
DNA: TGTGCCAGCAGCCAAGAATTTTGGAACACTGAAGCTTTCTTT

V: TRBV27
D: TRBD2
J: TRBJ2-5
size: .
CDR3: CASSPTESGTSQETQYF
DNA: TGTGCCAGCAGTCCTACTGAATCCGGGACTAGTCAAGAGACCCAGTACTTC

V: TRBV5-6
D: TRBD1
J: TRBJ1-1
size: .
CDR3: CASSLIAGTVSTEAFF
DNA: TGTGCCAGCAGCTTGATTGCAGGGACAGTTTCTACTGAAGCTTTCTTT

V: TRBV6-1
D: .
J: TRBJ2-3
size: .
CDR3: CASSASDTQYF
DNA: TGTGCCAGCTCCGCCTCGGATACGCAGTATTTT

V: TRBV10-3
D: TRBD1
J: TRBJ2-7
size: many
CDR3: CANSGQGGGEQYF
DNA: TGTGCCAATTCAGGACAGGGGGGAGGAGAGCAGTACTTC

V: TRBV27
D: TRBD1
J: TRBJ2-4
size: few
CDR3: CASSLVPGTGALLEYF
DNA: TGTGCCAGCAGTTTAGTCCCAGGGACAGGGGCCCTCCTTGAGTACTTC

V: TRBV4-1
D: .
J: TRBJ1-2
size: .
CDR3: CASSQARQGRIYGYTF
DNA: TGCGCCAGCAGCCAGGCCAGGCAGGGAAGGATTTATGGCTACACCTTC

V: TRBV7-9
D: TRBD1
J: TRBJ1-5
size: .
CDR3: CASSLGGAGQPRHF
DNA: TGTGCCAGCAGCCTAGGGGGCGCGGGGCAGCCCCGGCATTTT

V: TRBV6-2/TRBV6-3
D: .
J: TRBJ1-1
size: many
CDR3: CASSYSAGLTEAFF
DNA: TGTGCCAGCAGTTACTCGGCAGGGCTCACTGAAGCTTTCTTT

V: TRBV7-6
D: .
J: TRBJ2-3
size: .
CDR3: CASSLRQDHTDTQYF
DNA: TGTGCCAGCAGCTTACGGCAGGACCACACAGATACGCAGTATTTT

V: TRBV29-1
D: TRBD1
J: TRBJ2-2
size: many
CDR3: CSVEDPRGPTGELFF
DNA: TGCAGCGTTGAAGATCCCAGGGGGCCCACCGGGGAGCTGTTTTTT

V: TRBV10-3
D: TRBD1
J: TRBJ2-1
size: .
CDR3: CAMTGGSRGAYNEQFF
DNA: TGTGCCATGACAGGGGGTAGCAGGGGCGCCTACAATGAGCAGTTCTTC

V: TRBV28
D: .
J: TRBJ2-7
size: many
CDR3: CASSGAIEQYF
DNA: TGTGCCAGCAGCGGTGCAATCGAGCAGTACTTC

V: TRBV6-2/TRBV6-3
D: .
J: TRBJ2-1
size: many
CDR3: CASSLLAPNEQFF
DNA: TGTGCCAGCAGTTTACTAGCTCCGAATGAGCAGTTCTTC

V: TRBV14
D: .
J: TRBJ2-5
size: few
CDR3: CASSRTLETQYF
DNA: TGTGCCAGCAGCCGCACTTTGGAGACCCAGTACTTC

V: TRBV20-1
D: TRBD2
J: TRBJ2-2
size: .
CDR3: CSARDGLAGGLESGELFF
DNA: TGCAGTGCTAGAGACGGACTAGCGGGGGGGCTTGAGTCCGGGGAGCTGTTTTTT

V: TRBV29-1
D: TRBD2
J: TRBJ2-1
size: .
CDR3: CSVERLIGGRRPNEQFF
DNA: TGCAGCGTCGAAAGGTTGATTGGCGGGAGGAGGCCCAATGAGCAGTTCTTC

V: TRBV10-3
D: .
J: TRBJ2-5
size: few
CDR3: CAIRAGWAETQYF
DNA: TGTGCCATCAGAGCTGGGTGGGCAGAGACCCAGTACTTC

V: TRBV9
D: TRBD1
J: TRBJ2-7
size: .
CDR3: CASRYRGHGYEQYF
DNA: TGTGCCAGCCGTTACAGGGGGCACGGCTACGAGCAGTACTTC

V: TRBV5-1
D: .
J: TRBJ1-2
size: few
CDR3: CASSLAGSTNYGYTF
DNA: TGCGCCAGCAGCTTGGCAGGGTCTACTAACTATGGCTACACCTTC

V: TRBV6-1
D: TRBD2
J: TRBJ2-3
size: few
CDR3: CASLAGGSTDTQYF
DNA: TGTGCCAGCTTGGCGGGAGGGAGCACAGATACGCAGTATTTT

V: TRBV28
D: TRBD1
J: TRBJ2-1
size: few
CDR3: CASSSAGDRVYNEQFF
DNA: TGTGCCAGCAGTTCGGCCGGGGACAGGGTCTACAATGAGCAGTTCTTC

V: TRBV12-3/TRBV12-4
D: TRBD2
J: TRBJ2-1
size: .
CDR3: CASRSGASYNEQFF
DNA: TGTGCCAGCCGGAGCGGGGCCAGCTACAATGAGCAGTTCTTC

V: TRBV15
D: .
J: TRBJ1-4
size: few
CDR3: CATSNPLLGSNEKLFF
DNA: TGTGCCACCAGCAACCCTTTGCTGGGCTCGAATGAAAAACTGTTTTTT

V: TRBV2
D: TRBD1
J: TRBJ1-1
size: few
CDR3: CASSRDRVESNTEAFF
DNA: TGTGCCAGCAGTCGGGACAGGGTGGAAAGTAACACTGAAGCTTTCTTT

V: TRBV11-1
D: TRBD2
J: TRBJ2-1
size: few
CDR3: CASSPQLLGSGPYNEQFF
DNA: TGTGCCAGCAGCCCCCAGCTATTGGGTAGCGGGCCCTACAATGAGCAGTTCTTC

V: TRBV7-7
D: .
J: TRBJ2-1
size: few
CDR3: CASSFGGEANEQFF
DNA: TGTGCCAGCAGCTTTGGGGGAGAAGCCAATGAGCAGTTCTTC

V: TRBV6-5
D: TRBD2
J: TRBJ2-7
size: few
CDR3: CASSYGLAGGRAYEQYF
DNA: TGTGCCAGCAGTTACGGGCTAGCGGGAGGCCGCGCCTACGAGCAGTACTTC